Each of the 27 T cell receptor beta chains below was sequenced from the same sample in a study of cytomegalovirus exposure and HLA in healthy donors. Use of 60 Vbeta and 13 Jbeta primers characterized the PCR. Using immunoSEQ multiplex PCR, the repertoire was profiled, and TCRdb retains in-frame clones only, with some absent. The sample lists approximately 200,000 clones, 80% to 85% occurring once. Sequencing was done on a sample of PBMCs. These receptors came from a boy aged 5-17 years in good health and CMV-seronegative.

This chain uses TRBV28 with TRBJ2-1; 9 nucleotides agree with TRBD2. V gave up 0 bases and J gave up 7 bases; unmatched junction bases: 4. CDR3 size: 15 residues. Germline loops: CDR1 MDHEN, CDR2 SYDVKM. CDR3 protein: CASSLWLAGSNEQFF. As DNA, the CDR3 is TGTGCCAGCAGTTTATGGCTAGCGGGGTCTAATGAGCAGTTCTTC.

The chain links TRBV19 to TRBJ1-2; D is possibly TRBD1 (6 bases). Germline CDR1 LNHDA, CDR2 SQIVND (reference sequence). The CDR3 is 15 residues long. Deletions cut 9 bases from V and 8 bases from J, with 25 bases between. The CDR3 loop reads CASIELDSQSGGYTF. DNA for the CDR3: TGTGCCAGCATTGAACTGGACAGCCAATCGGGCGGCTACACCTTC.

The rearrangement joins TRBV19 to TRBJ1-5, with D possibly TRBD1 on 5 matching bases. With 5 bases removed from V and 0 bases from J, the gap between germline ends came to 17 bases. Germline-derived CDR1 and CDR2 are LNHDA and SQIVND (reference sequence). CDR3 length: 17 residues. The DNA of the CDR3 is TGTGCCAGTAGTGTTTCATACCAGGGTCATAGCAATCAGCCCCAGCATTTT. It codes for CASSVSYQGHSNQPQHF.

CDR3 in amino acids: CASSGDRGNEKLFF. In DNA, the CDR3 is TGTGCCAGCAGCGGGGACAGGGGAAATGAAAAACTGTTTTTT. This chain uses TRBV9 with TRBJ1-4, with 10 bases fitting TRBD1. CDR3 length equals 14 residues. Germline assignment: CDR1 SGDLS and CDR2 YYNGEE. The J segment lost 5 bases and the V segment lost 3 bases, leaving 1 base of the junction unmatched.

CDR3 nucleotides: TGTGCCAGCAGTTCCGGGGGGGGGTACGAGCAGTACTTC. Protein: CASSSGGGYEQYF. The chain employs TRBV5-4 and TRBJ2-7, with 8 bases that match TRBD2. CDR1 and CDR2 (germline): SGHNT, YYREEE (reference sequence). The V segment lost 5 bases and the J segment 4 bases; nucleotides outside the gene matches: 5. This CDR3 has 13 amino acids.

CDR3 DNA sequence: TGTGCCAGCAGCTCTGGACTAGCGGGGTTCTCTGGGGCCAACGTCCTGACTTTC. Encoded protein: CASSSGLAGFSGANVLTF. This sequence joins TRBV7-9 and TRBJ2-6; 12 nucleotides match TRBD2. The V and J ends lost 4 bases and 0 bases, in that order; junction bases with no gene match: 4. Looked up from germline, CDR1 is SEHNR and CDR2 is FQNEAQ (reference sequence). The CDR3 is made up of 18 amino acids.

The chain has TRBV6-5 and TRBJ2-3; D remains unclear. This CDR3 contains 15 residues. Germline CDR1 reads MNHEY; CDR2 reads SVGAGI. Trimming stripped 0 bases from V and 1 base from J, with 8 bases between. The CDR3 DNA is TGTGCCAGCAGTTACTCGAGAACCCGCACAGATACGCAGTATTTT. Translation: CASSYSRTRTDTQYF.

V is TRBV6-6 and J is TRBJ2-7; D gene ambiguous. Germline loops: CDR1 MNHNY, CDR2 SVGAGI (reference sequence). The germline V and J ends were trimmed by 1 base and 4 bases, with 8 bases remaining between them. The CDR3 has 13 residues. CDR3 DNA sequence: TGTGCCAGCAGTTACTATTCCCAGTACGAGCAGTACTTC. Translating gives CASSYYSQYEQYF.

The chain couples TRBV7-9 to TRBJ2-7, with 9 bases matching TRBD1. Germline CDR1 and CDR2: SEHNR and FQNEAQ (reference sequence). The trim removed 5 bases at V and 5 bases at J, leaving 7 bases unmatched. The CDR3 consists of 14 residues. The CDR3 DNA reads TGTGCCAGCAGCCCTAAGGGACAGGGCCACGAGCAGTACTTC. It specifies CASSPKGQGHEQYF.

This chain uses TRBV11-2 with TRBJ1-2; D possibly corresponds to TRBD1 (5 bases). CDR3 length: 16 amino acids. The V end lost 1 base, the J end lost 6 bases, and 18 bases lay between the germline ends. The germline V gene encodes CDR1 SGHAT and CDR2 FQNNGV. This chain's CDR3 is CASSLGIRQGEDGYTF. CDR3 coding DNA: TGTGCCAGCAGCTTAGGGATTCGGCAGGGTGAGGATGGCTACACCTTC.

The V gene is TRBV18, the J gene TRBJ1-5; D is perhaps TRBD1 (6 bases). Trimming took 2 bases from V and 0 from J, leaving 8 bases between them. Germline CDR1 reads KGHSH; CDR2 reads LQKENI. The CDR3 sequence is 15 residues long. The CDR3 bases are TGTGCCAGCTCACCAACAGGGTATAGCAATCAGCCCCAGCATTTT. As protein: CASSPTGYSNQPQHF.

This rearrangement joins TRBV7-9 to TRBJ2-5; TRBD2 might be the D (5 bases). There are 15 residues in the CDR3. CDR1 SEHNR and CDR2 FQNEAQ come from the germline V gene (reference sequence). The germline V and J ends were trimmed by 7 bases and 4 bases, with 19 bases remaining between them. Here the CDR3 DNA reads TGTGCCAGCAATCCCCCCGGGGTAGGGTTAGAGACCCAGTACTTC. This translates into CASNPPGVGLETQYF.

This chain links TRBV6-1 with TRBJ2-7, with D uncertain. The CDR3 runs to 15 residues. With 0 bases removed from V and 4 bases from J, the gap between germline ends came to 13 bases. Germline lookup yields CDR1 MNHNS and CDR2 SASEGT. CDR3 in DNA: TGTGCCAGCAGTGAAGCCCACAGCTCCTCGTACGAGCAGTACTTC. It is translated as CASSEAHSSSYEQYF.

CDR3: CASTPSQGAGTDTQYF. CDR3 bases: TGTGCCAGCACTCCATCACAGGGGGCTGGCACAGATACGCAGTATTTT. The chain has TRBV7-9 and TRBJ2-3; 9 nucleotides match TRBD1. The CDR3 spans 16 residues. Trimming took 7 bases from V and 1 from J; bases not matched to a gene: 9. Germline assignment: CDR1 SEHNR and CDR2 FQNEAQ (reference sequence).

The chain joins TRBV7-9 to TRBJ1-2, with D unclear. V was trimmed by 3 bases and J by 7 bases, leaving 12 bases between them. CDR1 is SEHNR and CDR2 is FQNEAQ in the germline V gene (reference sequence). The CDR3 contains 13 residues. The CDR3 loop is CASSFKERGGYTF. DNA of the CDR3: TGTGCCAGCAGCTTTAAGGAACGGGGTGGCTACACCTTC.

The chain joins TRBV5-1 to TRBJ2-7; TRBD2 agrees at 9 bases. This CDR3 is 14 amino acids long. V was pared by 5 bases and J by 5 bases, with 8 bases of the junction left unmatched. The germline V gene encodes CDR1 SGHRS and CDR2 YFSETQ. The CDR3 DNA sequence: TGCGCCAGCAGTTTTGGGCAGCGGGAGGACGAGCAGTACTTC. Residues: CASSFGQREDEQYF.

This clone was seen more than once but under ten times. V gene TRBV19 combines with J gene TRBJ2-4; D may be TRBD2 (6 bases). CDR1 is LNHDA, CDR2 SQIVND, per germline (reference sequence). There are 15 residues in the CDR3. V lost 3 bases and J lost 7, with 16 bases in between. The CDR3 DNA follows: TGTGCCAGTAGTATGGGCGGGGCTGCGGGTAACATTCAGTACTTC. It is translated as CASSMGGAAGNIQYF. Full variable domain (remainder filled in from reference TRBV19 and TRBJ2-4): DGGITQSPKYLFRKEGQNVTLSCEQNLNHDAMYWYRQDPGQGLRLIYYSQIVNDFQKGDIAEGYSVSREKKESFPLTVTSAQKNPTAFYLCASSMGGAAGNIQYFGAGTRLSVL.

This clone is a singleton in its sample. This chain links TRBV9 with TRBJ2-1, with D possibly TRBD1 on 5 matching bases. The CDR3 is 16 amino acids. The germline V gene has CDR1 SGDLS and CDR2 YYNGEE. V shed 0 bases and J shed 5 bases, with 15 bases lying between them. The CDR3 region has the DNA TGTGCCAGCAGCGTAGGGGGCAGGGTTGGGCACAATGAGCAGTTCTTC. Protein: CASSVGGRVGHNEQFF.

The CDR3 nucleotides read TGTGCCAGCAGCTTACGACTAGCGGGGTACAATGAGCAGTTCTTC. It is translated as CASSLRLAGYNEQFF. The chain combines TRBV7-3 with TRBJ2-1; the match to TRBD2 covers 11 bases. The CDR3 is 15 amino acids. Unmatched junction bases numbered 1, after V lost 2 bases and J lost 4 bases. Germline values: CDR1 SGHTA, CDR2 FQGTGA.

The V gene is TRBV7-9, the J gene TRBJ1-2; D may be TRBD1 (6 bases). CDR3 length: 14 amino acids. Per the germline V gene, CDR1 is SEHNR and CDR2 is FQNEAQ (reference sequence). The V end was cut by 5 bases, the J end by 4 bases, with 14 bases between. CDR3 in DNA: TGTGCCAGCAGCGGGGGGGCAGGACTCTATGGCTACACCTTC. The encoded protein is CASSGGAGLYGYTF.

This chain joins TRBV29-1 and TRBJ1-4; 8 bases are shared with TRBD1. The CDR3 length is 12 residues. Per the germline V gene, CDR1 is SQVTM and CDR2 is ANQGSEA. V dropped 3 bases and J dropped 16; count of bases not matched to a gene: 10. CDR3 region: CSVDTGGGAAFF. The DNA of the CDR3 is TGCAGCGTTGATACAGGGGGGGGTGCCGCGTTTTTT. Full variable domain (remainder filled in from reference TRBV29-1 and TRBJ1-4): SAVISQKPSRDICQRGTSLTIQCQVDSQVTMMFWYRQQPGQSLTLIATANQGSEATYESGFVIDKFPISRPNLTFSTLTVSNMSPEDSSIYLCSVDTGGGAAFFGSGTQLSVL.

V gene TRBV13 combines with J gene TRBJ2-1; D may be TRBD2 (6 bases). CDR1 is PRHDT and CDR2 is FYEKMQ in the germline V gene (reference sequence). The length of the CDR3 is 14 residues. Trimming removed 0 bases from V and 6 bases from J, with 9 bases in between. The CDR3 DNA follows: TGTGCCAGCAGCTTAGGCCTGGGGGGCAATGAGCAGTTCTTC. Protein: CASSLGLGGNEQFF.

The chain is built from TRBV28 and TRBJ1-2, with D uncertain. Trimming removed 10 bases at V and 8 bases at J, with 20 bases between. The CDR3 spans 13 residues. Germline V CDR1 and CDR2: MDHEN, SYDVKM. CDR3 sequence: CATETGVGFGYTF. CDR3 coding DNA: TGTGCCACTGAGACCGGGGTGGGGTTCGGCTACACCTTC.

A note on this clone: The junction shows a germline mismatch at one end, possibly a read error. The V gene is TRBV5-6, the J gene TRBJ2-7; 9 bases are shared with TRBD1. This CDR3 is 17 amino acids long. Germline V gene lookup returns CDR1 SGHDT and CDR2 YYEEEE. For the CDR3, the DNA is TGTGCCAGCAGCACCCCAATCACCCGGGACAGGGCGTACGGGCAGTACTTC. It specifies CASSTPITRDRAYGQYF.

The chain combines TRBV6-5 with TRBJ2-1; TRBD2 is a possible D gene (5 bases). Trimming stripped 0 bases from V and 4 bases from J, with 10 bases between. This CDR3 has 15 amino acids. Germline V gene lookup returns CDR1 MNHEY and CDR2 SVGAGI. The CDR3 sequence: CASSYSKTRYNEQFF. CDR3 nucleotide sequence: TGTGCCAGCAGTTACTCCAAAACTAGATACAATGAGCAGTTCTTC.

The chain couples TRBV28 to TRBJ2-5; TRBD2 matches 13 bases. Germline trimming cut 8 bases from V and 2 bases from J; bases unmatched to any gene: 14. Germline V gene data show CDR1 as MDHEN and CDR2 as SYDVKM. The CDR3 loop spans 18 amino acids. In DNA, the CDR3 is TGTGCCAGCTCTTCTTTACTAGCGGGAGGGCCTCATCAAGAGACCCAGTACTTC. Protein product: CASSSLLAGGPHQETQYF.

The V call is TRBV5-6, the J call TRBJ2-1, with 9 bases aligning to TRBD2. V lost 4 bases, J lost 7 bases, and 15 bases stayed unmatched. CDR3 size: 17 residues. The V gene's germline CDR1 is SGHDT and CDR2 YYEEEE. CDR3 in amino acids: CASSPPSFSGSTNEQFF. The CDR3, as DNA: TGTGCCAGCAGCCCCCCCAGTTTTAGCGGGAGTACGAATGAGCAGTTCTTC.